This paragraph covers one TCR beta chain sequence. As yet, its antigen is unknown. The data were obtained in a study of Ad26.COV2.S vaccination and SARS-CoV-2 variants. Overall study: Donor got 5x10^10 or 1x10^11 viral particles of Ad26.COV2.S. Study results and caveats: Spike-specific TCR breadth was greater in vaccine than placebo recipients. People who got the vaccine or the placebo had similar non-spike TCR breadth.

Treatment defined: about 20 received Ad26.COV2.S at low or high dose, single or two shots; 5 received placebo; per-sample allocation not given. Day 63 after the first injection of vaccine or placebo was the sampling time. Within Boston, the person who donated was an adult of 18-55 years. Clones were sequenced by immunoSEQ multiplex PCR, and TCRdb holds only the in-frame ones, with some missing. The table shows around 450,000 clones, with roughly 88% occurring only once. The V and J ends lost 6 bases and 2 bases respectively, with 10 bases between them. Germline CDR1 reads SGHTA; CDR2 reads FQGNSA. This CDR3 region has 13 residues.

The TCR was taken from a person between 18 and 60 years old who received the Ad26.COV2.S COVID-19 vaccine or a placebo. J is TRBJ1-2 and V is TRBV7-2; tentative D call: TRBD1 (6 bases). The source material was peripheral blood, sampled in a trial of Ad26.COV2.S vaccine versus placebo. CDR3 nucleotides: TGTGCCAGCAGGCCTACAGGGAACTATGGCTACACCTTC. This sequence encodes CASRPTGNYGYTF.